This TCR beta chain was profiled in a study of blood T cell repertoires in COVID-19. Study background: Nucleic acid was either cDNA or gDNA, and it came from T cells, B-cell-depleted T cells, or PBMCs.

The length of the CDR3 is 15 residues. CDR1 is MRHNA, CDR2 SNTAGT, per germline. J gave up 7 bases and V 6 bases, and 6 bases lay outside the gene matches. TCRdb keeps only in-frame clones here, not all; method: immunoSEQ multiplex PCR. The data contain over 65,000 clones, 86% of them singletons. Material: peripheral blood. The chain joins TRBV6-4 to TRBJ2-1; 13 nucleotides match TRBD2. The TCR originated in a man under 40 with acute or convalescent COVID-19. CDR3 amino acids: CASSQLAGGLNEQFF. The CDR3 DNA reads as TGTGCCAGCAGCCAACTAGCGGGAGGGCTTAATGAGCAGTTCTTC.